This T cell receptor beta chain was obtained from a study of shared clonotypes between healthy human individuals. General observations from the study: Compared with memory subsets, naive subsets generally had larger estimated richness.

When replicate PCRs were run on sorted subsets, they used roughly 0.2 ug DNA, about 30,000 T cell genomes. This table comes from immunoSEQ multiplex PCR, and its TCRdb copy is limited to in-frame clones, with some not included. The data contain 2 million to 2.5 million clones, over 85% of them seen just once; the ten biggest clones take up under 0.45%. As regards this clone: Its antigen is unknown. Other DNA sequences in the sample encode the same CDR3.

The study drew its donors from healthy HIV-negative adults without recent acute infections or vaccinations. Donors were Caucasian adults residing in Nashville, Tennessee, USA. The clonotype originates from a man aged 18 to 35 in good health. Some clones in this sample may be carry-over from other donors' samples. Source material: naive CD4+ T cells from PBMCs. The subset was: CD45RA+ positively selected.

The CDR3 region is CASSFAGAGYNEQFF. DNA for the CDR3: TGTGCCAGCAGTTTCGCAGGCGCTGGGTACAATGAGCAGTTCTTC. The chain carries TRBV28 and TRBJ2-1; D is unclear. V was pared by 3 bases and J by 4 bases, with 13 bases between. Looked up from germline, CDR1 is MDHEN and CDR2 is SYDVKM. This CDR3 spans 15 amino acids.